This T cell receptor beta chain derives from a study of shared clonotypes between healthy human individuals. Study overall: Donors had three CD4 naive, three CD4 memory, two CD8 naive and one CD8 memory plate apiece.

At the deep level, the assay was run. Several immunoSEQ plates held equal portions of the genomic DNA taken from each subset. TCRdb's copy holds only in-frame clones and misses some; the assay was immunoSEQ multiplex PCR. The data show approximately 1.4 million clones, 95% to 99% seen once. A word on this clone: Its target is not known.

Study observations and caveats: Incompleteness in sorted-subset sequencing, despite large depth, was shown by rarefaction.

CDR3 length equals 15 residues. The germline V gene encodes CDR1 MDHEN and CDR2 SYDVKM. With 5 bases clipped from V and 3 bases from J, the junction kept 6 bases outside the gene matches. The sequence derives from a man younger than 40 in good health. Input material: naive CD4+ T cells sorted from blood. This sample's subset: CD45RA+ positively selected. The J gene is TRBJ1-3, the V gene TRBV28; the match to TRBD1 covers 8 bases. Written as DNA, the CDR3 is TGTGCCAGCAGTGACAGGGGAGGGAATGGAAACACCATATATTTT. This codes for CASSDRGGNGNTIYF.